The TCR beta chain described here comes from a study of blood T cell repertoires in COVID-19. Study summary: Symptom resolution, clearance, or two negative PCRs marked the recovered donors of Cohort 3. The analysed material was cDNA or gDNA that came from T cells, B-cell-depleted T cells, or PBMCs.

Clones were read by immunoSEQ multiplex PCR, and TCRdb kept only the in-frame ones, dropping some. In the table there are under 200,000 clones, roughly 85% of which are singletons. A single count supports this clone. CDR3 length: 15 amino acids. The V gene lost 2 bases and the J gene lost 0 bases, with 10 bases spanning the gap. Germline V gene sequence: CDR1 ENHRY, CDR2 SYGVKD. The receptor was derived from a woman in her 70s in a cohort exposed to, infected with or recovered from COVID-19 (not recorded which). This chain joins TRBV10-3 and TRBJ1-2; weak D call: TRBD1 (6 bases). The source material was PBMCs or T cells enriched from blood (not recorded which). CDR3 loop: CAISEKQGANYGYTF. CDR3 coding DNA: TGTGCCATCAGTGAGAAACAGGGTGCTAACTATGGCTACACCTTC.